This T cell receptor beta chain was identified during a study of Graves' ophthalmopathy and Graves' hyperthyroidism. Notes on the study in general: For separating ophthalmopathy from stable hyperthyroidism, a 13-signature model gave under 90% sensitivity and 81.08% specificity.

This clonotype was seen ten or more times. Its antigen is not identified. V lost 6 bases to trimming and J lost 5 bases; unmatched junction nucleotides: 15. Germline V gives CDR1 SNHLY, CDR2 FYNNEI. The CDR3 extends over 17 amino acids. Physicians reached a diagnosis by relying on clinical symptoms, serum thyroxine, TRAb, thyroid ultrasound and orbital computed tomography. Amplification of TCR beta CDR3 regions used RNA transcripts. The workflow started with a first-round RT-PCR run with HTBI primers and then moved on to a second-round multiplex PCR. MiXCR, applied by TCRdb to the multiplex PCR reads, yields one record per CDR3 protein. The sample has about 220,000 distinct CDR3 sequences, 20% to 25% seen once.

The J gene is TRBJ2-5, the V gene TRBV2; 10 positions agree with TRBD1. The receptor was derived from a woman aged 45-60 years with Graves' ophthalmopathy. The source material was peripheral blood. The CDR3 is CASSPTTGGATRETQYF. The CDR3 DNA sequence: TGTGCCAGCAGCCCCACGACAGGGGGCGCGACAAGGGAGACCCAGTACTTC. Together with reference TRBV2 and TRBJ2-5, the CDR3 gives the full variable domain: EPEVTQTPSHQVTQMGQEVILRCVPISNHLYFYWYRQILGQKVEFLVSFYNNEISEKSEIFDDQFSVERPDGSNFTLKIRSTKLEDSAMYFCASSPTTGGATRETQYFGPGTRLLVL.